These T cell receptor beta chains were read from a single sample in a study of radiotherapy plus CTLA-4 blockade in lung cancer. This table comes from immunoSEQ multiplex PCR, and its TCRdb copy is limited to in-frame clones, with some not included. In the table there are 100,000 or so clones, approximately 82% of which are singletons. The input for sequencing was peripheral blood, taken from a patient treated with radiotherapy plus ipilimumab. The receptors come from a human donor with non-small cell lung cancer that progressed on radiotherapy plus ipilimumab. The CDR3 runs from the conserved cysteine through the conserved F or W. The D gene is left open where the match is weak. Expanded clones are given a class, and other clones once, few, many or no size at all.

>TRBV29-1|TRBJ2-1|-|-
CSVEKRDEQFF
TGCAGCGTTGAAAAGAGAGATGAGCAGTTCTTC
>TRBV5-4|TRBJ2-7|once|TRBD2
CASSRGTSGSKDEQYF
TGTGCCAGCAGCCGAGGGACTAGCGGGAGCAAGGACGAGCAGTACTTC
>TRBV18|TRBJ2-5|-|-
CASSPSGLKETQYF
TGTGCCAGCTCCCCTAGTGGGCTTAAGGAGACCCAGTACTTC
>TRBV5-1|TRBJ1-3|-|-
CASSLGSGNTIYF
TGCGCCAGCAGCTTGGGGAGTGGAAACACCATATATTTT
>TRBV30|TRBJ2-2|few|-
CAWSVTGPTGELFF
TGTGCCTGGAGTGTAACAGGGCCCACCGGGGAGCTGTTTTTT
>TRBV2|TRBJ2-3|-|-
CASSGVGLTDTQYF
TGTGCCAGCTCGGGGGTAGGGCTCACAGATACGCAGTATTTT
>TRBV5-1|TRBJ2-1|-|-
CASSLGTYNEQFF
TGCGCCAGCAGCTTGGGGACCTACAATGAGCAGTTCTTC
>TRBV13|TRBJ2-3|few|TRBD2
CASSLLRLAVTDTQYF
TGTGCCAGCAGCTTATTGAGACTAGCCGTCACAGATACGCAGTATTTT
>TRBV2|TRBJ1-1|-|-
CASSVTGRNTEAFF
TGTGCCAGCAGTGTGACAGGTCGGAACACTGAAGCTTTCTTT
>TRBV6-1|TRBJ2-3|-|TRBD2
CASSEGTLSGGFTDTQYF
TGTGCCAGCAGTGAAGGGACCCTATCGGGGGGATTCACAGATACGCAGTATTTT
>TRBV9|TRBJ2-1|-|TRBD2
CASSAGTSGTGEQFF
TGTGCCAGCAGCGCTGGGACTAGCGGGACGGGTGAGCAGTTCTTC
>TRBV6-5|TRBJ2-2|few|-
CASSYTSSRDTGELFF
TGTGCCAGCAGTTACACGTCTAGCCGAGACACCGGGGAGCTGTTTTTT
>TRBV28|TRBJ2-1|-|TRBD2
CASSSWEGSRNPNSYNEQFF
TGTGCCAGCAGTTCGTGGGAGGGTTCGAGGAATCCCAACTCCTACAATGAGCAGTTCTTC
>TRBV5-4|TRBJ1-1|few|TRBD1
CASSTGTVNTEAFF
TGTGCCAGCAGCACCGGGACAGTGAACACTGAAGCTTTCTTT
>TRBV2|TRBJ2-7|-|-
CATLTAGSYEQYF
TGTGCCACACTAACTGCGGGGTCCTACGAGCAGTACTTC
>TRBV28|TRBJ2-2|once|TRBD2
CASSSGNTGELFF
TGTGCCAGCTCTAGCGGTAACACCGGGGAGCTGTTTTTT
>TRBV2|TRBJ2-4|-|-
CASSEAGGIAKNIQYF
TGTGCCAGCAGTGAGGCAGGCGGAATAGCCAAAAACATTCAGTACTTC
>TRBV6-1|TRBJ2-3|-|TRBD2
CASSENWGTSAFTDTQYF
TGTGCCAGCAGTGAGAACTGGGGAACTAGCGCGTTCACAGATACGCAGTATTTT
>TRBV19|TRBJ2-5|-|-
CASSNRQYQETQYF
TGTGCCAGTAGTAACCGACAGTACCAAGAGACCCAGTACTTC
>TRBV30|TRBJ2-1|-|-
CAWSEYNEQFF
TGTGCCTGGAGCGAATACAATGAGCAGTTCTTC
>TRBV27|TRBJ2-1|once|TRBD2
CASSFLLAGYNEQFF
TGTGCCAGCAGTTTCCTACTAGCGGGGTACAATGAGCAGTTCTTC
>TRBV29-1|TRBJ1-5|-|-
CSVGGNGNQPQHF
TGCAGCGTTGGGGGGAATGGCAATCAGCCCCAGCATTTT